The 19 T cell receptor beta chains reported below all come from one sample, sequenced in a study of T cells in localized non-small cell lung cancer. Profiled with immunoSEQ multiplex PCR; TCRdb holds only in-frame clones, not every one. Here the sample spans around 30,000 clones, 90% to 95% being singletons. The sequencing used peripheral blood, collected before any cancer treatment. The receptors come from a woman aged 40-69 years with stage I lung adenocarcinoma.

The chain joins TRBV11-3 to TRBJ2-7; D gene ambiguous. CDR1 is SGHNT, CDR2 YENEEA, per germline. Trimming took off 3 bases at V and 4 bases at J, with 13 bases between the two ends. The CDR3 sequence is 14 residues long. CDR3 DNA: TGTGCCAGCAGCTTGGGGTTAACAGATTACGAGCAGTACTTC. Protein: CASSLGLTDYEQYF.

CDR3 nucleotide sequence: TGTGCCAGCAGCGTAGCGCCCCCGGGACAGGGCTACAATGAGCAGTTCTTC. Translation: CASSVAPPGQGYNEQFF. V is TRBV9 and J is TRBJ2-1, with 9 nucleotides matching TRBD1. CDR3 length equals 17 residues. V shed 0 bases and J 3 bases; nucleotides not matched to a gene: 7. Per the germline V gene, CDR1 is SGDLS and CDR2 is YYNGEE.

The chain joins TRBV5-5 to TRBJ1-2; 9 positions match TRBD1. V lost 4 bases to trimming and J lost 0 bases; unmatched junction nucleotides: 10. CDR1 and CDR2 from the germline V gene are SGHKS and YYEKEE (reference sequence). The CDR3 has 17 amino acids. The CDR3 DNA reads TGTGCCAGCAGCCAGACGATAAACAGGGGGCCTAACTATGGCTACACCTTC. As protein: CASSQTINRGPNYGYTF. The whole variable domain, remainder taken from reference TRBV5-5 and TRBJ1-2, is DAGVTQSPTHLIKTRGQQVTLRCSPISGHKSVSWYQQVLGQGPQFIFQYYEKEERGRGNFPDRFSARQFPNYSSELNVNALLLGDSALYLCASSQTINRGPNYGYTFGSGTRLTVV.

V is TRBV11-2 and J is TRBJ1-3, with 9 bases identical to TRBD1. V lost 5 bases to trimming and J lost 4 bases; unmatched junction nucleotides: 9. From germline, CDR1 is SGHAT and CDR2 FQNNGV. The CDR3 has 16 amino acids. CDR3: CASSPQQGATGNTIYF. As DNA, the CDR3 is TGTGCCAGCAGCCCCCAACAGGGGGCGACGGGAAACACCATATATTTT.

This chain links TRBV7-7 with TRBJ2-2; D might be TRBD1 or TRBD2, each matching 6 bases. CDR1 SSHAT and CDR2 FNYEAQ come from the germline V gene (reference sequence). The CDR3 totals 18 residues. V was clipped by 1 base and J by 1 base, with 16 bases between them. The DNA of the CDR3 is TGTGCCAGCAGCTTAGAAGAGGGGGGCCCTAAGAACACCGGGGAGCTGTTTTTT. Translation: CASSLEEGGPKNTGELFF.

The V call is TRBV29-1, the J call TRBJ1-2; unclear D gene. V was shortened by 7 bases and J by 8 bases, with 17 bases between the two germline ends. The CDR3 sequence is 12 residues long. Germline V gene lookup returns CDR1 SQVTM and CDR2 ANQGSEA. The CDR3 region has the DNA TGCAGCGCCTTCGTAACGACCGAAGGCTACACCTTC. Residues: CSAFVTTEGYTF.

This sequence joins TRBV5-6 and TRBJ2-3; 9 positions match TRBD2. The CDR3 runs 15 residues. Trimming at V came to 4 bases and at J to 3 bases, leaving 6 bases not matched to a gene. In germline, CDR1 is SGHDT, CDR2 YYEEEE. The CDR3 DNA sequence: TGTGCCAGCAGCACCCTAGCGGGGAGGACAGATACGCAGTATTTT. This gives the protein CASSTLAGRTDTQYF.

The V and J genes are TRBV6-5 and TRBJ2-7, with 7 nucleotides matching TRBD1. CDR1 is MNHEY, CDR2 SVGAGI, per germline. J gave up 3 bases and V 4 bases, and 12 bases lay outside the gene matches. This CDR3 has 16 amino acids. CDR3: CASSLNGQEGYYEQYF. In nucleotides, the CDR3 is TGTGCCAGCAGTTTAAATGGACAGGAAGGCTACTACGAGCAGTACTTC.

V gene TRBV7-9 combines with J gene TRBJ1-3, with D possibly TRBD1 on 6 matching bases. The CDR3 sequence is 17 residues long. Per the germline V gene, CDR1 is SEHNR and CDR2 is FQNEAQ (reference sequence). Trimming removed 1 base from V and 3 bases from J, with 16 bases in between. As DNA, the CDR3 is TGTGCCAGCAGCTTAGGCGACCTGACAGGAGGTGGAAACACCATATATTTT. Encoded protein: CASSLGDLTGGGNTIYF.

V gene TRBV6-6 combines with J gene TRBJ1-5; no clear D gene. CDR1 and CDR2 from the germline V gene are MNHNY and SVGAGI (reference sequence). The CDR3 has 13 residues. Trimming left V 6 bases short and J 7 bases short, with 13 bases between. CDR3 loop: CASRAYGGQPQHF. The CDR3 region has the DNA TGTGCCAGCAGGGCGTACGGAGGACAGCCCCAGCATTTT.

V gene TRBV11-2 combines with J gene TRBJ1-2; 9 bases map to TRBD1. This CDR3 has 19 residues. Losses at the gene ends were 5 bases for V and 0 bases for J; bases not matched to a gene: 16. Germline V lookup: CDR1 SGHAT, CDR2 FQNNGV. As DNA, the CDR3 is TGTGCCAGCAGCCCACGCAGAGGACAGGGGAAGATTGCTAACTATGGCTACACCTTC. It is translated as CASSPRRGQGKIANYGYTF.

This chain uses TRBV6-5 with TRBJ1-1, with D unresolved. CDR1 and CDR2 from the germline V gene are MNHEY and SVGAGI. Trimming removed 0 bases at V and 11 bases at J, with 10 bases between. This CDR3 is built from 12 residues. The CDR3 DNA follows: TGTGCCAGCAGTTACTCGCGGGTGCACGCTTTCTTT. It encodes CASSYSRVHAFF.

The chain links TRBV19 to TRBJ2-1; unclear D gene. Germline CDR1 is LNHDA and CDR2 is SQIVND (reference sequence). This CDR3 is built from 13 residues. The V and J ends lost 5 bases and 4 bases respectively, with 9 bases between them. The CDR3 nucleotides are TGTGCCAGTAGTTTACTCAAATACAATGAGCAGTTCTTC. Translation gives CASSLLKYNEQFF. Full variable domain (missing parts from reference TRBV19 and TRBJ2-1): DGGITQSPKYLFRKEGQNVTLSCEQNLNHDAMYWYRQDPGQGLRLIYYSQIVNDFQKGDIAEGYSVSREKKESFPLTVTSAQKNPTAFYLCASSLLKYNEQFFGPGTRLTVL.

The CDR3 DNA follows: TGTGCCAGCAGCGTAGTTGGGGGGCCCTCAGATACGCAGTATTTT. It specifies CASSVVGGPSDTQYF. J is TRBJ2-3 and V is TRBV9; D may be TRBD1 or TRBD2 (6 bases each). The CDR3 runs 15 residues. Germline V CDR1 and CDR2: SGDLS, YYNGEE. Trimming left V 0 bases short and J 4 bases short, with 12 bases between.

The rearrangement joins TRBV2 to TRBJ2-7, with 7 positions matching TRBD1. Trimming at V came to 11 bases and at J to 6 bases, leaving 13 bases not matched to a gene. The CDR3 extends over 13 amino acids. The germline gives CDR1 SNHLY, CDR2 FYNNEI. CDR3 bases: TGTGCCCAGCAGAGGGACAGTTCACGCGAGCAGTACTTC. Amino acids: CAQQRDSSREQYF.

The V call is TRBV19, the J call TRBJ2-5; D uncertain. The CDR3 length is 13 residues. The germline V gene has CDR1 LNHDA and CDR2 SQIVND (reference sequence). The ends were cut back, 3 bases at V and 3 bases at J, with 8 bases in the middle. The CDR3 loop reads CASSMGRKETQYF. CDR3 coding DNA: TGTGCCAGTAGTATGGGCAGAAAAGAGACCCAGTACTTC.

The CDR3 loop is CASSPLPTAYGYTF. CDR3 DNA: TGTGCCAGCAGCCCACTCCCGACAGCCTATGGCTACACCTTC. The chain links TRBV7-6 to TRBJ1-2; a weak D match, TRBD1 (5 bases). The V gene's germline CDR1 is SGHVS and CDR2 FNYEAQ. V was clipped by 5 bases and J by 4 bases, with 14 bases between them. The length of the CDR3 is 14 residues.

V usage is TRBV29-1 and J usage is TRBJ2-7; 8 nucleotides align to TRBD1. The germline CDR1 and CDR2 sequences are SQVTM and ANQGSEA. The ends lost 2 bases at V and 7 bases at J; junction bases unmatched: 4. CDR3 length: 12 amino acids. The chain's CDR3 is CSVERTGQEQYF. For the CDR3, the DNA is TGCAGCGTTGAAAGGACAGGGCAGGAGCAGTACTTC.

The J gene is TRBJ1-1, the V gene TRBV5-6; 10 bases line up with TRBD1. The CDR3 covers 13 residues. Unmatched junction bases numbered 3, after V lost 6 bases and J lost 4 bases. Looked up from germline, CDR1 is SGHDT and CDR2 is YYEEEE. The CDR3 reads CASTGDRGTEAFF. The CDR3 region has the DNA TGTGCCAGCACCGGGGACAGGGGCACTGAAGCTTTCTTT. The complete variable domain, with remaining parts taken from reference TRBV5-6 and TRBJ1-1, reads DAGVTQSPTHLIKTRGQQVTLRCSPKSGHDTVSWYQQALGQGPQFIFQYYEEEERQRGNFPDRFSGHQFPNYSSELNVNALLLGDSALYLCASTGDRGTEAFFGQGTRLTVV.